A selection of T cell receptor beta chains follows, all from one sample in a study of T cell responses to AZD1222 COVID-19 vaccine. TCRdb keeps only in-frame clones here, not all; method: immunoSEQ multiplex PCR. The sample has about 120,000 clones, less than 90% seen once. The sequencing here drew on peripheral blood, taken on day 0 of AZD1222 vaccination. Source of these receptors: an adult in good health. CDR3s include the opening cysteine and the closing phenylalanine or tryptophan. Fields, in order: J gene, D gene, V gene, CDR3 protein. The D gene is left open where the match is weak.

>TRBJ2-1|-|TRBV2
CASKPRTNYNEQFF
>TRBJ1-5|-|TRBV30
CAWSVGGEQPQHF
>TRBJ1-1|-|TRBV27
CASSLVGAPNTEAFF
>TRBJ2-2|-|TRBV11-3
CASSPHSGNTGELFF
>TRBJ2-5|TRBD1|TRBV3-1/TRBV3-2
CASSPGTGLGETQYF
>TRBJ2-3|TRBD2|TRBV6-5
CASRGLGRTDTQYF
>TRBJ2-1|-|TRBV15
CATSRERLHNEQFF
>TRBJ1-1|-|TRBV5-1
CASSLAGGPNTEAFF
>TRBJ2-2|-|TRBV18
CASSPGGITGELFF
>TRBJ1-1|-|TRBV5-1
CASSLLGNTEAFF
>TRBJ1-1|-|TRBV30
CAWSPVWGGLNTEAFF
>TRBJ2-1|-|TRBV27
CASSLSHVGQAGGQFF
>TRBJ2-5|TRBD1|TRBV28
CASSFRTGGSSGTQYF
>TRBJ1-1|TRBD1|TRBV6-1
CASSAAGGVTEAFF
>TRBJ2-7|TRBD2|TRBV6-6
CASSYVAGGGNEQYF
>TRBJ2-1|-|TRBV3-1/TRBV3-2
CASRPTTYNEQFF
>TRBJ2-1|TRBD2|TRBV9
CASSVAAGRNEQFF
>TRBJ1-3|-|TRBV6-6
CASRPQEWGSGNTIYF
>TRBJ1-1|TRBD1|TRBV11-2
CASTLPNPGGAGTEAFF
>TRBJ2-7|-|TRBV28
CASSFSQLPYEQYF
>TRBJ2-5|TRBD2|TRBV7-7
CASSFGLAGAFAAQYF
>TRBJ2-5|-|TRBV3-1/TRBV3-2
CASSPRRGETQYF
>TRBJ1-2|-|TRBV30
CAWTTGTYGYTF
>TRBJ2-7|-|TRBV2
CASVAGYEQYF
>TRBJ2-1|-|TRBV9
CASSLEARGTPRGNEQFF
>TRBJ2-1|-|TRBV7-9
CASSLGGHSYNEQFF
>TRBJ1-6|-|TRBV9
CASSSGADIGSPLHF
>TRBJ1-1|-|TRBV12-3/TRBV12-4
CASSTRTDTEAFF
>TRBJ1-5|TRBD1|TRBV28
CASSRDRGNQPQHF
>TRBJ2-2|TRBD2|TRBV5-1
CASSLGTRSSGELFF
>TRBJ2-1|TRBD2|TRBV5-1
CASSSGLAASLSYNEQFF
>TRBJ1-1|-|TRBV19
CASRHRTDLTEAFF
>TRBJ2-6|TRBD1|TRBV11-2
CASTPFARGLSSGANVLTF
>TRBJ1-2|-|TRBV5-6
CASSRGRAGGYTF